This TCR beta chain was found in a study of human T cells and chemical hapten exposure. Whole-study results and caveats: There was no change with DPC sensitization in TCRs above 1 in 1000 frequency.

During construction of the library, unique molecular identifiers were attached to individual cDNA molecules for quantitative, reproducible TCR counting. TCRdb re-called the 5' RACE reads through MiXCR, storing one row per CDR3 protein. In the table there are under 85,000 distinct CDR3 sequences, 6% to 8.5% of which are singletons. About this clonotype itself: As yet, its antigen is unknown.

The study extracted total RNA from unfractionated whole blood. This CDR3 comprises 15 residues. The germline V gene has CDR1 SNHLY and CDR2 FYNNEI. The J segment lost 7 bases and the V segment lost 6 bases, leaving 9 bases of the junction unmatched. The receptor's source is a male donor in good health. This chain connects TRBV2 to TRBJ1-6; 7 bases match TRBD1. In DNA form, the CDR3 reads TGTGCCAGCAGAGACTTACAGGGGTTGAATTCACCCCTCCACTTT. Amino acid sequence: CASRDLQGLNSPLHF. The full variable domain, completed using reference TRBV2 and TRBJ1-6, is EPEVTQTPSHQVTQMGQEVILRCVPISNHLYFYWYRQILGQKVEFLVSFYNNEISEKSEIFDDQFSVERPDGSNFTLKIRSTKLEDSAMYFCASRDLQGLNSPLHFGNGTRLTVT.